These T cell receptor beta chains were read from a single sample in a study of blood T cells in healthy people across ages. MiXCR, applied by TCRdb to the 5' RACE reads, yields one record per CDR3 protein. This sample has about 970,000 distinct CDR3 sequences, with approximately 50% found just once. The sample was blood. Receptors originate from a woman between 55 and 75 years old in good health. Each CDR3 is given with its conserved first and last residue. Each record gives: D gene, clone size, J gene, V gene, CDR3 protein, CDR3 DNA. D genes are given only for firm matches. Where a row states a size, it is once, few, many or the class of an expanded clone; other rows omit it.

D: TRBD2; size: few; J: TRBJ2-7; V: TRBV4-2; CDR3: CASSQDGRGILDEQYF; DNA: TGTGCCAGCAGCCAAGATGGGAGGGGTATCCTGGACGAGCAGTACTTC
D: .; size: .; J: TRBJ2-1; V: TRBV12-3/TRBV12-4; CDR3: CASTRRDYNEQFF; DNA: TGTGCCAGCACCCGGAGGGATTACAATGAGCAGTTCTTC
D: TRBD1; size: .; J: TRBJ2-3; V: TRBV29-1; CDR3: CSVAPGQGKDTQYF; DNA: TGCAGCGTCGCACCGGGACAGGGAAAAGATACGCAGTATTTT
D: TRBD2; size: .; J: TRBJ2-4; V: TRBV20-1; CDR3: CSGGGTSTVEQYF; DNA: TGCAGTGGGGGGGGGACCTCTACGGTTGAGCAGTACTTC
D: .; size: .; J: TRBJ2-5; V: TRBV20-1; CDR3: CSARGTGRPRETQYF; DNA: TGCAGTGCTAGAGGAACAGGGCGGCCAAGGGAGACCCAGTACTTC
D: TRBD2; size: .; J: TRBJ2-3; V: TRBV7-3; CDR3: CASSPGGTSGIDTQYF; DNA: TGTGCCAGCAGCCCCGGCGGGACTAGCGGGATCGATACGCAGTATTTT
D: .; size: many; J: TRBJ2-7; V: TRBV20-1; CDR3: CSARSGLGGYEQYF; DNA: TGCAGTGCTAGGTCCGGCCTGGGGGGCTACGAGCAGTACTTC
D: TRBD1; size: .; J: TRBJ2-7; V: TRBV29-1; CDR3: CSVGTGGDLVYEQYF; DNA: TGCAGCGTTGGGACAGGGGGAGATCTTGTGTACGAGCAGTACTTC
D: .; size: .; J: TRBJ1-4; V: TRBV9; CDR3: CASSARGDNEKLFF; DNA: TGTGCCAGCAGCGCAAGGGGGGATAATGAAAAACTGTTTTTT
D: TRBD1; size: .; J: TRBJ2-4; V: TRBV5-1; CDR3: CARLPGTGVAKNIQYF; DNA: TGCGCCAGACTTCCCGGGACAGGGGTAGCCAAAAACATTCAGTACTTC